These T cell receptor beta chains were read from a single sample in a study of cytomegalovirus exposure and HLA in healthy donors. Data came from immunoSEQ multiplex PCR; TCRdb stores just in-frame clones and leaves some out. The table includes hundreds of thousands of clones, less than 85% detected once. Sequenced input: PBMCs. The receptors here all came from a man aged 18 to 29 in good health and CMV-seronegative. CDR3s include the opening cysteine and the closing phenylalanine or tryptophan. Fields, in order: V gene, J gene, clone size, D gene, CDR3 protein, CDR3 DNA. A D gene is named only where the DNA matches it firmly. Clone size is stated in some rows and not others, as once, few, many or a class when expanded.

TRBV29-1	TRBJ1-1	-	TRBD1	CSVELTGGTEAFF	TGCAGCGTTGAGTTGACAGGGGGCACTGAAGCTTTCTTT
TRBV30	TRBJ2-1	-	TRBD1	CAWSVQGNEQFF	TGTGCCTGGAGTGTACAGGGGAATGAGCAGTTCTTC
TRBV7-3	TRBJ2-3	-	-	CASSLMGLASRDTQYF	TGTGCCAGCAGCTTAATGGGTCTAGCGAGCAGGGATACGCAGTATTTT
TRBV28	TRBJ2-4	-	-	CASSPGRGSRNIQYF	TGTGCCAGCAGTCCCGGGCGGGGTAGTAGAAACATTCAGTACTTC
TRBV29-1	TRBJ2-3	-	TRBD1	CSVRDRVRLDTQYF	TGCAGCGTCCGGGACAGGGTGAGATTAGATACGCAGTATTTT
TRBV7-9	TRBJ2-3	-	TRBD2	CSSSQLTRLATPKDTQYF	TGTTCCAGCAGCCAATTAACCCGACTAGCTACCCCCAAGGATACGCAGTATTTT
TRBV25-1	TRBJ2-4	-	TRBD1	CASSGWTGGTIQYF	TGTGCCAGCAGTGGGTGGACAGGGGGTACCATTCAGTACTTC
TRBV6-1	TRBJ2-2	-	-	CASSDVTPYTGELFF	TGTGCCAGCAGTGACGTTACACCCTACACCGGGGAGCTGTTTTTT
TRBV7-9	TRBJ2-1	-	-	CASSQNDRSYNEQFF	TGTGCCAGCAGCCAAAATGACAGATCCTACAATGAGCAGTTCTTC
TRBV7-9	TRBJ1-4	-	-	CASSPRGTNEKLFF	TGTGCCAGCAGCCCGCGGGGGACTAATGAAAAACTGTTTTTT
TRBV6-1	TRBJ2-1	-	TRBD2	CASSVASGPSYNEQFF	TGTGCCAGCAGTGTGGCTAGCGGGCCCTCCTACAATGAGCAGTTCTTC
TRBV14	TRBJ2-5	few	-	CASSPVTRRETQYF	TGTGCCAGCAGCCCAGTAACTAGAAGGGAGACCCAGTACTTC
TRBV27	TRBJ1-2	-	TRBD1	CASSFLGTGVDGYTF	TGTGCCAGCAGTTTTTTGGGGACAGGGGTCGATGGCTACACCTTC
TRBV5-1	TRBJ2-1	-	TRBD1	CASSLKPTGGKLDEQFF	TGCGCCAGCAGCCTAAAGCCGACAGGGGGAAAGTTAGATGAGCAGTTCTTC
TRBV27	TRBJ2-3	-	TRBD2	CASSFRLAGPPDTQYF	TGTGCCAGCAGTTTCCGACTAGCTGGGCCCCCAGATACGCAGTATTTT
TRBV7-9	TRBJ2-7	-	TRBD1	CASSLVGQAYEQYF	TGTGCCAGCAGCTTGGTTGGACAGGCCTACGAGCAGTACTTC
TRBV6-1	TRBJ1-4	-	TRBD1	CASRSGQGGNEKLFF	TGTGCCAGCAGATCGGGACAGGGAGGCAATGAAAAACTGTTTTTT
TRBV30	TRBJ1-4	-	-	CAWSFGEKLFF	TGTGCCTGGAGTTTTGGCGAAAAACTGTTTTTT
TRBV28	TRBJ1-4	-	-	CASSFRGEKLFF	TGTGCCAGCAGTTTCAGGGGCGAAAAACTGTTTTTT
TRBV5-5	TRBJ2-7	-	-	CASSITLGVSYEQYF	TGTGCCAGCAGCATCACTCTCGGAGTCTCCTACGAGCAGTACTTC
TRBV10-3	TRBJ1-1	few	TRBD1	CAITRDREYTEAFF	TGTGCCATCACCCGGGACAGGGAGTACACTGAAGCTTTCTTT
TRBV5-4	TRBJ2-1	-	TRBD2	CASSLASGAAYNEQFF	TGTGCCAGCAGCTTGGCCAGCGGGGCCGCCTACAATGAGCAGTTCTTC